The TCR beta chain described here comes from a study of control samples from healthy donors and cancer patients. This clone was counted between two and nine times. TCRdb's copy holds only in-frame clones and misses some; the assay was immunoSEQ multiplex PCR. The sample records approximately 120,000 clones, around 86% being singletons. Trimming took off 6 bases at V and 2 bases at J, with 4 bases between the two ends. Germline V CDR1 and CDR2: LNHDA, SQIVND (reference sequence). The CDR3 consists of 12 residues. This sequence originates from a man between 40 and 49 years old in good health. The sample was blood. The chain is built from TRBV19 and TRBJ2-2, with no clear D. CDR3 amino acids: CASRTNTGELFF. DNA for the CDR3: TGTGCCAGTAGAACCAACACCGGGGAGCTGTTTTTT.